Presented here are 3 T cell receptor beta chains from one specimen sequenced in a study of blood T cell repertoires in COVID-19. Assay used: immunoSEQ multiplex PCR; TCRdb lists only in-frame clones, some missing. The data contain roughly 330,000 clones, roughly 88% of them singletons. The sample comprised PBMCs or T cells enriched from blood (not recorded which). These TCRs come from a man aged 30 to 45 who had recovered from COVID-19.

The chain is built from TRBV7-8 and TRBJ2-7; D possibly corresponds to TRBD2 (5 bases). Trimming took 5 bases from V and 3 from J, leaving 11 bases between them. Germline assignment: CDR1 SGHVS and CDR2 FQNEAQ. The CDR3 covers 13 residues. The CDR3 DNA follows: TGTGCCAGCAGCCCACTAGTGAGCTACGAGCAGTACTTC. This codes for CASSPLVSYEQYF.

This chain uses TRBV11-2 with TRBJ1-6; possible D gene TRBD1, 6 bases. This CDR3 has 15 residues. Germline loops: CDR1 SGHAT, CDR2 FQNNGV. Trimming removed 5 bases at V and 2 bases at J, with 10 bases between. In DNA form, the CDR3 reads TGTGCCAGCAGCCACACAGGGCCCTATAATTCACCCCTCCACTTT. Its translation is CASSHTGPYNSPLHF. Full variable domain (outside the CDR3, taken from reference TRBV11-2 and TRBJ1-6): EAGVAQSPRYKIIEKRQSVAFWCNPISGHATLYWYQQILGQGPKLLIQFQNNGVVDDSQLPKDRFSAERLKGVDSTLKIQPAKLEDSAVYLCASSHTGPYNSPLHFGNGTRLTVT.

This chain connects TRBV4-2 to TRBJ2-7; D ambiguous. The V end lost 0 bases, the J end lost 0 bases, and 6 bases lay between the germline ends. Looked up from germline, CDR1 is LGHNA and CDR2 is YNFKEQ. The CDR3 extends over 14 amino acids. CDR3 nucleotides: TGTGCCAGCAGCCAAGACACTGGCTCCTACGAGCAGTACTTC. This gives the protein CASSQDTGSYEQYF.